The 13 T cell receptor beta chains below come from one sample, sequenced in a study of cytomegalovirus exposure and HLA in healthy donors (dated by TCRdb to about 2017). The receptor library was made with the immunoSEQ multiplex PCR assay. A mixture of 60 forward primers for TCR Vbeta segments and 13 reverse primers for TCR Jbeta segments was used in the multiplex PCR. TCRdb took this table from immuneACCESS and kept in-frame rearrangements with V and J called. Such tables lack part of the clones; where checked against another copy, unresolved V genes explain under half of the gap, and the rest is unexplained. The sample includes over 100,000 clones, with around 80% observed a single time. The top ten hold approximately 4.4% of the sample. Source material: PBMCs. These TCRs come from a man younger than 40 in good health and CMV-seropositive.

At least ten counts were recorded for this clone. The rearrangement links TRBV2 to TRBJ1-1; TRBD1 might be the D (5 bases). The CDR3 is 14 residues long. The V and J ends lost 2 bases and 2 bases respectively, with 9 bases between them. Germline loops: CDR1 SNHLY, CDR2 FYNNEI. This chain's CDR3 is CASSEQGQNTEAFF. CDR3 nucleotides: TGTGCCAGCAGTGAACAGGGTCAAAACACTGAAGCTTTCTTT. The complete variable domain, with remaining parts taken from reference TRBV2 and TRBJ1-1, reads EPEVTQTPSHQVTQMGQEVILRCVPISNHLYFYWYRQILGQKVEFLVSFYNNEISEKSEIFDDQFSVERPDGSNFTLKIRSTKLEDSAMYFCASSEQGQNTEAFFGQGTRLTVV.

This clone was counted between two and nine times. V gene TRBV5-4 combines with J gene TRBJ2-1; possible D gene TRBD1, 6 bases. The CDR3 loop spans 16 amino acids. V gave up 0 bases and J gave up 1 base, with 11 bases separating them. Per the germline V gene, CDR1 is SGHNT and CDR2 is YYREEE (reference sequence). The CDR3 DNA is TGTGCCAGCAGCTTGGCGGGACAAAATTCCTACAATGAGCAGTTCTTC. It encodes CASSLAGQNSYNEQFF.

The chain carries TRBV5-1 and TRBJ2-5; 11 bases line up with TRBD1. J gave up 5 bases and V 3 bases, and 3 bases lay outside the gene matches. The CDR3 has 14 residues. Germline V CDR1 and CDR2: SGHRS, YFSETQ. Here the CDR3 DNA reads TGCGCCAGCAGCTCCGGGACAGGGGGGGAGACCCAGTACTTC. Translation: CASSSGTGGETQYF. Filled out from reference TRBV5-1 and TRBJ2-5, the complete variable domain reads KAGVTQTPRYLIKTRGQQVTLSCSPISGHRSVSWYQQTPGQGLQFLFEYFSETQRNKGNFPGRFSGRQFSNSRSEMNVSTLELGDSALYLCASSSGTGGETQYFGPGTRLLVL.

V usage is TRBV2 and J usage is TRBJ1-2, with D possibly being TRBD1 (5 bases). The CDR3 has 14 residues. V lost 4 bases, J lost 5 bases, and 14 bases lay in between. The V gene's germline CDR1 is SNHLY and CDR2 FYNNEI. CDR3 amino acids: CASSGMGGAYGYTF. In DNA form, the CDR3 reads TGTGCCAGCAGTGGAATGGGCGGGGCTTATGGCTACACCTTC. Full variable domain (remainder filled in from reference TRBV2 and TRBJ1-2): EPEVTQTPSHQVTQMGQEVILRCVPISNHLYFYWYRQILGQKVEFLVSFYNNEISEKSEIFDDQFSVERPDGSNFTLKIRSTKLEDSAMYFCASSGMGGAYGYTFGSGTRLTVV.

A remark on this clone: The junction and the germline gene differ at one end; a read error may be behind it. The chain joins TRBV4-2 to TRBJ2-3, with 10 bases aligning to TRBD1. The germline CDR1 and CDR2 sequences are LGHNA and YNFKEQ. This CDR3 has 16 amino acids. CDR3 coding DNA: TGTGCCAGCAACCAAGATGGGACAGGGGAATTTGATACGCAGTATTTT. It codes for CASNQDGTGEFDTQYF.

This rearrangement joins TRBV4-1 to TRBJ2-3; 8 bases map to TRBD2. The length of the CDR3 is 17 residues. Losses at the gene ends were 2 bases for V and 3 bases for J; bases not matched to a gene: 10. Per germline, CDR1 MGHRA and CDR2 YSYEKL. The CDR3 DNA follows: TGCGCCAGCAGCCAAAGATTGGCACTAGCGGTAACAGATACGCAGTATTTT. As protein: CASSQRLALAVTDTQYF.

V gene TRBV4-1 combines with J gene TRBJ2-1; a weak D match, TRBD1 (6 bases). Germline V gene lookup returns CDR1 MGHRA and CDR2 YSYEKL. V shed 2 bases and J shed 5 bases, with 10 bases lying between them. This CDR3 is 14 amino acids long. CDR3 amino acids: CASSQTRGNNEQFF. The CDR3 DNA sequence: TGCGCCAGCAGCCAAACTAGGGGGAACAATGAGCAGTTCTTC.

This sequence joins TRBV7-2 and TRBJ2-7; 8 nucleotides agree with TRBD1. This CDR3 has 14 amino acids. Germline CDR1 SGHTA, CDR2 FQGNSA. The V and J ends lost 5 bases and 0 bases, in that order; junction bases with no gene match: 3. The CDR3 coding sequence is TGTGCCAGCAGCACCGGGACAGGCTCCTACGAGCAGTACTTC. This gives the protein CASSTGTGSYEQYF.

The rearrangement uses TRBV30 and TRBJ1-5; D uncertain. V was clipped by 2 bases and J by 2 bases, with 10 bases between them. Germline CDR1 GTSNPN, CDR2 SVGIG (reference sequence). The CDR3 extends over 14 amino acids. The CDR3 here is CAWSPLTGNQPQHF. The CDR3 DNA reads TGTGCCTGGAGTCCCCTAACCGGCAATCAGCCCCAGCATTTT.

The chain joins TRBV4-2 to TRBJ2-1; 9 bases line up with TRBD2. The CDR3 is made up of 15 amino acids. Germline trimming cut 0 bases from V and 7 bases from J; bases unmatched to any gene: 4. Germline V gene data show CDR1 as LGHNA and CDR2 as YNFKEQ. CDR3 residues: CASSQERGGPNEQFF. DNA of the CDR3: TGTGCCAGCAGCCAAGAGCGGGGGGGGCCTAATGAGCAGTTCTTC.

The chain has TRBV5-1 and TRBJ1-5; D call uncertain. In germline, CDR1 is SGHRS, CDR2 YFSETQ. CDR3 size: 15 residues. Trimming cost V 0 bases and J 4 bases, with 11 bases left between them. CDR3 sequence: CASSLVGNRNQPQHF. CDR3 DNA: TGCGCCAGCAGCTTGGTCGGGAATAGGAATCAGCCCCAGCATTTT.

About this clone: The sample contains more than one DNA sequence encoding this CDR3. The chain has TRBV6-4 and TRBJ2-2; D perhaps matches TRBD2 (5 bases). Trimming removed 2 bases at V and 4 bases at J, with 11 bases between. Germline CDR1 MRHNA, CDR2 SNTAGT. CDR3 size: 15 residues. CDR3 residues: CASSDGLAGTGELFF. CDR3 DNA sequence: TGTGCCAGCAGTGACGGGCTAGCTGGCACCGGGGAGCTGTTTTTT.

The V and J genes are TRBV6-4 and TRBJ2-1; D possibly corresponds to TRBD2 (7 bases). Germline assignment: CDR1 MRHNA and CDR2 SNTAGT. The V end lost 0 bases, the J end lost 6 bases, and 9 bases lay between the germline ends. The CDR3 is 14 residues long. This CDR3 is CASSDSGGANEQFF. As DNA, the CDR3 is TGTGCCAGCAGTGACTCGGGGGGGGCCAATGAGCAGTTCTTC.